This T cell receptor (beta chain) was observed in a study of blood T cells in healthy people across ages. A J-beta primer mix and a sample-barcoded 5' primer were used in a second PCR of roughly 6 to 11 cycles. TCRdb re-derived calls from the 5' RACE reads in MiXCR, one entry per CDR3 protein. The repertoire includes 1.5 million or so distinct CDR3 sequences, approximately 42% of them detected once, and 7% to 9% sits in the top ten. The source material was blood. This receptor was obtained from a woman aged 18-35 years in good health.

The CDR3, as DNA: TGCAGTGCTAGAGATCCGGGACTAGCGGTCAATGAGCAGTTCTTC. This codes for CSARDPGLAVNEQFF. V is TRBV20-1 and J is TRBJ2-1; 11 positions match TRBD2. V was clipped by 0 bases and J by 6 bases; unmatched bases: 4. The CDR3 length is 15 residues. In germline, CDR1 is DFQATT, CDR2 SNEGSKA (reference sequence).